Here is one T cell receptor (beta chain) with its context. The data derive from a study of shared clonotypes between healthy human individuals. About the research overall: CD8 memory received one plate per donor, CD8 naive two, CD4 memory three and CD4 naive three.

Generated by immunoSEQ multiplex PCR, the TCRdb table keeps only in-frame clones and is missing some. Altogether around 180,000 clones are present, approximately 92% being singletons, with the ten largest covering around 0.067%. Per germline, CDR1 SGHKS and CDR2 YYEKEE (reference sequence). The CDR3 is 13 amino acids. V gave up 3 bases and J gave up 3 bases, with 10 bases separating them. Sequences were obtained from naive CD4+ T cells sorted from blood. Subset reported: CD45RA+ positively selected. This chain connects TRBV5-5 to TRBJ2-7; no clear D gene. The TCR sequence derives from a woman under 40 in good health. The CDR3 region has the DNA TGTGCCAGCAGCTCAGACTTGATCTACGAGCAGTACTTC. Amino acid sequence: CASSSDLIYEQYF.